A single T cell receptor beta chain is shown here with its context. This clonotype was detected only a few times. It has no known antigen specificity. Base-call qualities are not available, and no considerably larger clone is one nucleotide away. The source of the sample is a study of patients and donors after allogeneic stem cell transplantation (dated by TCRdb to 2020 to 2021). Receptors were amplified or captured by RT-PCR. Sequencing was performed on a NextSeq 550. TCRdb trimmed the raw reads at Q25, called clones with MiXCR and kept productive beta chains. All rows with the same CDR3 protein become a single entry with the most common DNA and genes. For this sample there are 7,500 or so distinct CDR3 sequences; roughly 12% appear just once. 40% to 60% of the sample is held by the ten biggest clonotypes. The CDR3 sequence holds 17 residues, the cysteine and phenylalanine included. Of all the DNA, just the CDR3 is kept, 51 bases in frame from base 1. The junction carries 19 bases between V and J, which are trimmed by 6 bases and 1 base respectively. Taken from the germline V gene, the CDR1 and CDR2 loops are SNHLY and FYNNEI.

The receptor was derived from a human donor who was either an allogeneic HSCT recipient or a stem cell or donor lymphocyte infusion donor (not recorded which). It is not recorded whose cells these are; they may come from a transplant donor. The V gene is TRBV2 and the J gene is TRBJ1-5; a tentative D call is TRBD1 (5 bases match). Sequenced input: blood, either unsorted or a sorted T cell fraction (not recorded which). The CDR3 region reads CASSPGWGATSNQPQHF. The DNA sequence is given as TGTGCCAGCAGCCCGGGTTGGGGCGCCACCAGCAATCAGCCCCAGCATTTT.